The TCR beta chain described here comes from a study of blood T cell repertoires in COVID-19. Deletions cut 3 bases from V and 1 base from J, with 6 bases between. Per germline, CDR1 SGHVS and CDR2 FQNEAQ. CDR3 length equals 13 residues. This clone was seen a single time. Sequencing was performed with immunoSEQ multiplex PCR; in TCRdb, only in-frame clones are kept and a portion is missing. The sample has 250,000 to 300,000 clones, over 85% seen once. The TCR originated in a woman aged 60 to 75 who had recovered from COVID-19. The chain has TRBV7-8 and TRBJ1-1, with D hard to call. Source material: PBMCs or T cells enriched from blood (not recorded which). CDR3 loop: CASSFNGNTEAFF. CDR3 bases: TGTGCCAGCAGCTTCAACGGGAACACTGAAGCTTTCTTT.